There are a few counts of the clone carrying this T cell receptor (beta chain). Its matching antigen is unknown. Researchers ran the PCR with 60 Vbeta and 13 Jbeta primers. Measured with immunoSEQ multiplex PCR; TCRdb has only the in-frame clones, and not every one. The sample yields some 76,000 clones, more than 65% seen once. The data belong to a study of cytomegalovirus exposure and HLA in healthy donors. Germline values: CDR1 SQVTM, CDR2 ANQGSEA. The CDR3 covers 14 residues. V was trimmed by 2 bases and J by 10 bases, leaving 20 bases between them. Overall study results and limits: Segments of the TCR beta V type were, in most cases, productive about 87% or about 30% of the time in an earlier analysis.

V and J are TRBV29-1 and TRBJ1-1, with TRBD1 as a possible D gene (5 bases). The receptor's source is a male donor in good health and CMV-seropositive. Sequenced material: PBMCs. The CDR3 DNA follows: TGCAGCGTTGAAAGCCCCAGTAGGGCCCAGGGAGCTTTCTTT. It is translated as CSVESPSRAQGAFF.